The 3 T cell receptor beta chains below were found in one sample sequenced in a study of tumor-infiltrating lymphocytes in primary liver carcinoma. A primer in the constant region served to generate TCR beta cDNA from 500 to 600 ng of total RNA. Libraries of TCR beta came from three nested multiplex PCR rounds with slightly modified ARM-PCR. The first two PCR rounds used TRBV1-TRBV30 forward primers with a C-beta reverse primer, about 10 cycles each. TCRdb called the multiplex PCR reads again in MiXCR, with one record for every CDR3 protein. Of 100,000 to 150,000 distinct CDR3 sequences in the sample, 64% were seen once. Joint extraction of RNA and DNA used 20-30 mg of bulk tissue that was unsorted. The sequencing input was liver tumor tissue from sampling region 3. Sample subset: tumor region T3, left-lateral pole. All receptors derive from a woman aged 60-75 years with primary liver carcinoma and hepatitis B virus infection.

To note about this clonotype: Just one base apart from a much larger clone, this may be a read error. This chain links TRBV5-6 with TRBJ1-5, with D uncertain. CDR3 length equals 14 residues. Germline assignment: CDR1 SGHDT and CDR2 YYEEEE. Here the CDR3 DNA reads TGTACCAGCAGCTTTTGGGGTTTCAATCAGCCCCAGCATTTT. Translating it yields CTSSFWGFNQPQHF.

V usage is TRBV5-6 and J usage is TRBJ2-3, with D possibly matching TRBD2 (6 bases). The length of the CDR3 is 14 residues. Germline V gives CDR1 SGHDT, CDR2 YYEEEE. V shed 1 base and J shed 5 bases, with 11 bases lying between them. The DNA for the CDR3 is TGTGCCAGCAGCTTGTGGGGGGTCATAGATACGCAGTATTTT. This translates into CASSLWGVIDTQYF.

Written as DNA, the CDR3 is TGTGCCAGCAGAGTATGTGACAGGGTTACGGATACGCAGTATTTT. Translated: CASRVCDRVTDTQYF. The genes are TRBV6-1 and TRBJ2-3, with TRBD1 matching 7 bases. The CDR3 consists of 15 residues. Trimming took 6 bases from V and 6 from J; bases not matched to a gene: 12. Germline loops: CDR1 MNHNS, CDR2 SASEGT.